This T cell receptor (beta chain) derives from a study of blood T cell repertoires in COVID-19. V gave up 6 bases and J gave up 3 bases; unmatched junction bases: 1. Germline assignment: CDR1 MNHEY and CDR2 SVGEGT. CDR3 length equals 14 residues. TCRdb keeps only in-frame clones here, not all; method: immunoSEQ multiplex PCR. The table includes fewer than 300,000 clones, 75% to 95% detected once. The chain is built from TRBV6-2 or TRBV6-3 and TRBJ2-7, with 14 bases aligning to TRBD2. This clonotype originated in a person in their late teens or twenties with COVID-19, enrolled during active disease. Source material: peripheral blood. The CDR3: CASSGTSGSYEQYF. The DNA for the CDR3 is TGTGCCAGCAGCGGGACTAGCGGGAGCTACGAGCAGTACTTC.